These T cell receptor beta chains were read from a single sample in a study of beta chain features in type 1 diabetes. Sequencing was performed with immunoSEQ multiplex PCR; in TCRdb, only in-frame clones are kept and a portion is missing. The profile covers about 140,000 clones, with about 7.1% appearing a single time and around 1.3% taken by the ten largest. The specimen sequenced was central memory CD4+ T cells from blood. These TCRs come from a woman under 40 in good health. The CDR3 runs from the conserved cysteine through the conserved F or W. The D gene is left open where the match is weak. Only some rows state a clone size, as once, few, many or a class for expanded clones.

v_gene	d_gene	j_gene	abundance	len	CDR3nt	CDR3aa
TRBV9	TRBD2	TRBJ2-3	few	17	TGTGCCAGCAGCGGACGCACGGGACTAGCGGGGGCCGGGGCGCAGTATTTT	CASSGRTGLAGAGAQYF
TRBV5-1	TRBD2	TRBJ2-2	.	15	TGCGCCAGCACACTAGCGGGTACCAACACCGGGGAGCTGTTTTTT	CASTLAGTNTGELFF
TRBV6-5	TRBD1	TRBJ2-7	.	14	TGTGCCAGCAGTTACGGGACAGGGCCTCGCGAGCAGTACTTC	CASSYGTGPREQYF
TRBV25-1	.	TRBJ1-3	.	15	TGTGCCAGCAGTGAAAGGGCAGGGAAGGTGGACACCATATATTTT	CASSERAGKVDTIYF
TRBV7-2	TRBD1	TRBJ1-4	few	14	TGTGCCAGCAGCCCGGGACAGGGGGATGAAAAACTGTTTTTT	CASSPGQGDEKLFF
TRBV6-1	.	TRBJ2-7	.	15	TGTGCCAGCAGTGAAACTAGGTTAACATCCTACGAGCAGTACTTC	CASSETRLTSYEQYF
TRBV12-2	.	TRBJ2-7	.	19	TGTGCAAGTCGCATCAATTATCACGGTTTCGCGGGAGCTTCTTACGAGCAGTACTTC	CASRINYHGFAGASYEQYF
TRBV7-9	TRBD1	TRBJ2-5	.	14	TGTGCCAGCAGCTACAGGGGGCGATACGAGACCCAGTACTTC	CASSYRGRYETQYF
TRBV4-1	TRBD1	TRBJ1-1	.	17	TGCGCCAGCAGCCAAGATACCGGGACAGGGGTCCCCCTTGAAGCTTTCTTT	CASSQDTGTGVPLEAFF
TRBV18	.	TRBJ1-4	few	15	TGTGCCAGCTCACCCAACAGGGACCCTAATGAAAAACTGTTTTTT	CASSPNRDPNEKLFF